Below, 22 T cell receptor beta chains from the same sample are listed, as sequenced in a study of graft-versus-host responses after intestinal transplantation. For these receptors, no antigen is known. Clones were sequenced by immunoSEQ multiplex PCR, and TCRdb holds only the in-frame ones, with some missing. Among some 38,000 clones, 93% were seen once, and the ten largest hold around a fifth. Sample: unstimulated CD8+ T cells sorted from spleen or lymph node cells, taken before transplant. Source of these receptors: a human donor who was the organ donor for an intestinal transplant.

V and J are TRBV5-4 and TRBJ1-2; D gene unclear. Germline lookup yields CDR1 SGHNT and CDR2 YYREEE (reference sequence). Trimming took off 0 bases at V and 5 bases at J, with 11 bases between the two ends. The CDR3 loop spans 14 amino acids. CDR3 protein: CASSLGTESYGYTF. The CDR3 nucleotides are TGTGCCAGCAGCTTGGGAACGGAAAGTTATGGCTACACCTTC.

The chain uses TRBV27 and TRBJ2-3; 10 positions agree with TRBD2. CDR1 MNHEY and CDR2 SMNVEV come from the germline V gene (reference sequence). This CDR3 is 17 amino acids long. The trim removed 5 bases at V and 4 bases at J, leaving 12 bases unmatched. The CDR3 sequence: CASSNTLAGIAPDTQYF. CDR3 bases: TGTGCCAGCAGTAACACACTAGCGGGAATTGCTCCAGATACGCAGTATTTT.

V is TRBV7-9 and J is TRBJ2-5, with D tentatively TRBD2 (5 bases). Germline CDR1 reads SEHNR; CDR2 reads FQNEAQ (reference sequence). This CDR3 contains 15 residues. Trimming shortened V by 3 bases and J by 3 bases, and 14 bases separated the two germline ends. The CDR3 DNA is TGTGCCAGCAGCTTTGAACTAGACTCCGAAGAGACCCAGTACTTC. Translation: CASSFELDSEETQYF.

This chain uses TRBV6-1 with TRBJ2-7; no clear D gene. Per germline, CDR1 MNHNS and CDR2 SASEGT. V was pared by 3 bases and J by 1 base, with 13 bases between. The CDR3 spans 15 residues. This CDR3 is CASSEAGVGSYEQYF. CDR3 in DNA: TGTGCCAGCAGTGAGGCAGGTGTCGGATCCTACGAGCAGTACTTC.

This chain joins TRBV19 and TRBJ2-3, with D uncertain. V was clipped by 5 bases and J by 0 bases, with 9 bases between them. Per the germline V gene, CDR1 is LNHDA and CDR2 is SQIVND (reference sequence). The CDR3 extends over 14 amino acids. The chain's CDR3 is CASSLQVSTDTQYF. The CDR3 DNA reads as TGTGCCAGTAGTCTGCAGGTCAGCACAGATACGCAGTATTTT.

There are a few counts of this clone. The genes are TRBV27 and TRBJ1-4; 9 bases fit TRBD1. The germline V gene encodes CDR1 MNHEY and CDR2 SMNVEV (reference sequence). This CDR3 contains 15 residues. The junction had 9 bases not matched to a gene; V was cut back by 6 bases and J by 7 bases. The CDR3 loop is CASSATGTGTEKLFF. CDR3 DNA: TGTGCCAGCAGCGCCACCGGGACAGGGACTGAAAAACTGTTTTTT.

The CDR3 sequence: CASSSGSKTYEQYF. CDR3 coding DNA: TGTGCCAGCAGCTCCGGATCGAAAACCTACGAGCAGTACTTC. V usage is TRBV13 and J usage is TRBJ2-5; the D is unclear. The J call could be wrong; TRBJ2-7 is a better fit for the DNA end. The germline V gene has CDR1 PRHDT and CDR2 FYEKMQ (reference sequence). The length of the CDR3 is 14 residues.

The rearrangement joins TRBV9 to TRBJ2-2; D possibly corresponds to TRBD1 (5 bases). Trimming cost V 1 base and J 2 bases, with 18 bases left between them. This CDR3 is built from 18 residues. The germline V gene has CDR1 SGDLS and CDR2 YYNGEE. The CDR3 DNA sequence: TGTGCCAGCAGCGTACAAGCACGACAGCTGAGTAACACCGGGGAGCTGTTTTTT. This gives the protein CASSVQARQLSNTGELFF. Based on the CDR3 plus reference TRBV9 and TRBJ2-2, the full variable domain is DSGVTQTPKHLITATGQRVTLRCSPRSGDLSVYWYQQSLDQGLQFLIQYYNGEERAKGNILERFSAQQFPDLHSELNLSSLELGDSALYFCASSVQARQLSNTGELFFGEGSRLTVL.

CDR3 region: CASSLTGKAQPQHF. CDR3 DNA: TGTGCCAGCAGCTTAACTGGGAAGGCTCAGCCCCAGCATTTT. This chain links TRBV7-2 with TRBJ1-5; D not certain. Between the trimmed V and J ends, which lost 2 bases and 6 bases, there was a span of 11 bases. The CDR3 totals 14 residues. Germline-derived CDR1 and CDR2 are SGHTA and FQGNSA.

The gene calls are TRBV5-4 and TRBJ2-7; 10 nucleotides line up with TRBD2. With V trimmed by 5 bases and J by 5 bases, 7 bases remained unmatched. The length of the CDR3 is 14 residues. Germline V gene data show CDR1 as SGHNT and CDR2 as YYREEE (reference sequence). The CDR3 DNA follows: TGTGCCAGCAGTCCTAGCGGGAGTTTTAACGAGCAGTACTTC. Translation: CASSPSGSFNEQYF.

As DNA, the CDR3 is TGTGCCAGCAGCTCTCAGCAGGGGGCGGTGGGGAACACTGAAGCTTTCTTT. Protein product: CASSSQQGAVGNTEAFF. This chain links TRBV21-1 with TRBJ1-1; no DNA check was done on the table's D call, TRBD1. TRBV21-1 is flagged as a pseudogene. The CDR3 is 17 amino acids.

V usage is TRBV4-2 and J usage is TRBJ2-1; 10 nucleotides agree with TRBD2. Unmatched junction bases numbered 5, after V lost 0 bases and J lost 6 bases. Germline V gene lookup returns CDR1 LGHNA and CDR2 YNFKEQ. CDR3 length: 16 residues. CDR3 coding DNA: TGTGCCAGCAGCCAAGATCCAGCGGGAGGGCCCAATGAGCAGTTCTTC. Amino acid sequence: CASSQDPAGGPNEQFF.

Only one count was recorded for this clone. The genes are TRBV4-1 and TRBJ2-7; 9 bases are a match to TRBD2. The CDR3 runs 17 residues. The trim removed 3 bases at V and 0 bases at J, leaving 9 bases unmatched. From germline, CDR1 is MGHRA and CDR2 YSYEKL. Written as DNA, the CDR3 is TGCGCCAGCAGCCAGGGCTGGGCGGGAGGGCCCTCCTACGAGCAGTACTTC. Protein product: CASSQGWAGGPSYEQYF.

The chain carries TRBV5-1 and TRBJ2-1; 10 positions agree with TRBD2. The CDR3 contains 18 residues. Losses at the gene ends were 3 bases for V and 5 bases for J; bases not matched to a gene: 14. Germline CDR1 and CDR2: SGHRS and YFSETQ. The CDR3: CASSWLAGGPNRNNEQFF. CDR3 nucleotides: TGCGCCAGCAGCTGGTTAGCGGGAGGTCCTAATCGTAACAATGAGCAGTTCTTC.

The V and J genes are TRBV15 and TRBJ2-7; 8 bases are shared with TRBD2. Germline assignment: CDR1 LNHNV and CDR2 YYDKDF (reference sequence). V trimming: 0 bases; J trimming: 2 bases; junction bases outside the gene matches: 6. CDR3 length: 16 amino acids. The DNA of the CDR3 is TGTGCCACCAGCAGAGATAGGGAACTAGCGGCCTACGAGCAGTACTTC. Protein: CATSRDRELAAYEQYF.

V usage is TRBV19 and J usage is TRBJ2-5, with D perhaps matching TRBD1 (5 bases). The J call may be incorrect, as the DNA end agrees better with TRBJ2-7. This CDR3 comprises 13 residues. Germline CDR1 reads LNHDA; CDR2 reads SQIVND (reference sequence). The CDR3 DNA follows: TGTGCCAGTAGTATGGGGCAGACCTACGAGCAGTACTTC. As protein: CASSMGQTYEQYF.

The rearrangement joins TRBV28 to TRBJ2-7; tentative D call: TRBD2 (6 bases). Deletions cut 2 bases from V and 7 bases from J, with 24 bases between. The CDR3 has 17 residues. CDR1 and CDR2 from the germline V gene are MDHEN and SYDVKM. Written as DNA, the CDR3 is TGTGCCAGCAGTTTACCGGGACTTGATTCCCCCCTAGGGGAGCAGTACTTC. It translates to CASSLPGLDSPLGEQYF.

The chain links TRBV13 to TRBJ2-5, with TRBD2 matching 8 bases. The J call may be wrong; the DNA end is better matched by TRBJ2-7. Per the germline V gene, CDR1 is PRHDT and CDR2 is FYEKMQ (reference sequence). This CDR3 comprises 12 residues. Here the CDR3 DNA reads TGTGCCAGCAGCCGGGAGGGCCACGAGCAGTACTTC. It translates to CASSREGHEQYF.

The chain is built from TRBV27 and TRBJ2-3, with 11 bases that match TRBD1. The CDR3 is 16 residues long. The germline V gene encodes CDR1 MNHEY and CDR2 SMNVEV (reference sequence). V gave up 5 bases and J gave up 2 bases; unmatched junction bases: 6. CDR3 residues: CASSRDRGGITDTQYF. The CDR3 region has the DNA TGTGCCAGCAGTCGGGACAGGGGGGGAATCACAGATACGCAGTATTTT.

The DNA of the CDR3 is TGTGCCAGCAGCAAAGACAGGAAAACTGGAAACACCATATATTTT. Residues: CASSKDRKTGNTIYF. J is TRBJ1-3 and V is TRBV13; D may be TRBD1 (6 bases). Trimming shortened V by 5 bases and J by 2 bases, and 13 bases separated the two germline ends. The CDR3 runs 15 residues. Germline V lookup: CDR1 PRHDT, CDR2 FYEKMQ (reference sequence).

CDR3 sequence: CASSLGQGNYGYTF. The CDR3 region has the DNA TGTGCCAGCAGCTTGGGACAGGGGAACTATGGCTACACCTTC. This chain links TRBV7-9 with TRBJ1-2; 10 bases are a match to TRBD1. The CDR3 has 14 amino acids. Germline V gene sequence: CDR1 SEHNR, CDR2 FQNEAQ (reference sequence). Trimming took 3 bases from V and 2 from J; bases not matched to a gene: 0.

The chain uses TRBV28 and TRBJ1-2; 8 nucleotides match TRBD1. V trimming: 3 bases; J trimming: 8 bases; junction bases outside the gene matches: 11. The CDR3 length is 15 residues. The germline V gene has CDR1 MDHEN and CDR2 SYDVKM. CDR3 sequence: CASSFPAGGAWGYTF. The CDR3 DNA sequence: TGTGCCAGCAGTTTTCCTGCAGGGGGCGCGTGGGGCTACACCTTC.